This section outlines one T cell receptor (beta chain) sequence together with its context. Its antigen is not identified. This sample stems from a study of T cells in localized non-small cell lung cancer. Findings and limits, study-wide: Sequencing, confined to only one tumor region, leaves heterogeneity possible.

Germline CDR1 and CDR2: SGDLS and YYNGEE. Deletions cut 0 bases from V and 7 bases from J, with 13 bases between. This CDR3 comprises 14 residues. Here immunoSEQ multiplex PCR was the method, and the copy in TCRdb shows in-frame clones only, minus some. The data hold some 90,000 clones, with approximately 90% observed a single time. The chain carries TRBV9 and TRBJ1-2, with D possibly matching TRBD1 (5 bases). This receptor was identified in a man aged 35 to 70 with stage I squamous cell lung carcinoma. Sequences were derived from peripheral blood, sampled before any cancer treatment. The CDR3 sequence is CASSVGGAGIGYTF. In nucleotides, the CDR3 is TGTGCCAGCAGCGTAGGAGGGGCCGGGATTGGCTACACCTTC.